The rows below give T cell receptor beta chains drawn from one sample of a study of T cells in localized non-small cell lung cancer. The table came from immunoSEQ multiplex PCR; TCRdb's copy has only in-frame clones and leaves some out. The table lists nearly 25,000 clones, 80% to 95% of them singletons. The starting material was peripheral blood, obtained before any cancer treatment. These receptors were obtained from a man aged 35 to 70 with stage III squamous cell lung carcinoma. CDR3s leave out the opening cysteine and the closing phenylalanine or tryptophan. Size tells how often a clone was seen (once, few, many) or the class of an expanded clone, and some rows leave it out.

. | . | TRBV4-3 | ASGPGLADSYEQY
TRBJ1-1 | once | TRBV28 | ASSLPGGETEAF
TRBJ1-1 | . | TRBV7-3 | ASSPRQGTEAF
TRBJ2-2 | . | TRBV6-6 | ASSFRKGNTGELF
TRBJ2-7 | . | TRBV4-3 | ASSEERGYEQY
TRBJ2-1 | . | TRBV5-3 | ARSTPREGGNEQF
TRBJ2-5 | once | TRBV15 | ATSTLADINQETQY
TRBJ1-5 | . | TRBV4-3 | ASSQGHAVNQPQH
TRBJ2-1 | . | TRBV14 | ASSPHYNEQF
TRBJ1-2 | . | TRBV12-5 | ASGGTALGGYT
TRBJ2-5 | . | TRBV6-5 | ASSYSAGEWETQY
TRBJ2-6 | . | TRBV7-3 | ASSDRGLRANVLT
TRBJ2-5 | . | TRBV18 | ASSTRDRGQETQY
TRBJ2-1 | . | TRBV4-1 | ASRRYNEQF
TRBJ1-5 | . | TRBV6-1 | ASGGLREQPQH
TRBJ1-6 | once | TRBV6-5 | ASSYEADRVAPLH
TRBJ1-5 | . | TRBV19 | ASSIRTGGNQPQH
TRBJ2-3 | . | TRBV5-1 | ASIPGQGTDTQY
TRBJ1-2 | . | TRBV7-2 | ASSLAVQIGYT
TRBJ2-7 | . | TRBV7-9 | ASSHNADGFGLRQY
TRBJ2-5 | . | TRBV30 | AWSVGPGGETQY
TRBJ2-5 | . | TRBV7-7 | ASSSTPRDEATQY
TRBJ2-5 | . | TRBV9 | ASSVAETQY
TRBJ1-5 | . | TRBV19 | ASSIFSSGSGFRGTLNQPQH
TRBJ2-1 | . | TRBV18 | ASSPRDRDYNEQF
TRBJ2-7 | . | TRBV5-1 | ASSSKGQGSNEQY
TRBJ1-2 | . | TRBV5-1 | ASSQRTGGGVYGYT
TRBJ1-2 | . | TRBV18 | ASSPPSTKNYGYT
TRBJ2-3 | . | TRBV7-3 | ASSLQASGTDTQY
TRBJ1-5 | . | TRBV15 | ATSRDSSNQPQH
TRBJ1-5 | . | TRBV28 | ASSLYGGGQPQH
TRBJ1-6 | . | TRBV6-1 | ASSARGTGYSSYNSPLH
TRBJ2-7 | . | TRBV11-3 | ASSPASGAGYEQY
TRBJ2-7 | once | TRBV5-1 | ASSGGTGRGLYEQY
TRBJ1-2 | . | TRBV10-3 | AISEIIRETNYGYT
TRBJ2-1 | . | TRBV6-4 | ASSVLAGDREQF
TRBJ1-1 | . | TRBV5-1 | ASSAGTGEFGEAF
TRBJ2-1 | . | TRBV2 | ASSYRENAKDEQF
TRBJ2-4 | . | TRBV28 | ASSSKPGRVTAKNIQY
TRBJ1-6 | . | TRBV6-5 | ASRSIDRETLH
TRBJ1-5 | . | TRBV27 | ASSLYRDQPQH
TRBJ2-5 | . | TRBV6-8 | ASSYWMVETQY
TRBJ1-1 | . | TRBV4-1 | ASSSDRDTEAF
TRBJ2-5 | . | TRBV6-1 | ASSVGLAGRETQY
TRBJ2-2 | once | TRBV25-1 | ASKDRRNTGELF
TRBJ2-5 | once | TRBV4-3 | ASSQDRQWNQETQY
TRBJ1-1 | . | TRBV18 | ASSPPDRREAF
TRBJ2-5 | . | TRBV9 | ASGRGSPQETQY
TRBJ2-1 | . | TRBV7-9 | ASSLGLAGGTLWDEQF